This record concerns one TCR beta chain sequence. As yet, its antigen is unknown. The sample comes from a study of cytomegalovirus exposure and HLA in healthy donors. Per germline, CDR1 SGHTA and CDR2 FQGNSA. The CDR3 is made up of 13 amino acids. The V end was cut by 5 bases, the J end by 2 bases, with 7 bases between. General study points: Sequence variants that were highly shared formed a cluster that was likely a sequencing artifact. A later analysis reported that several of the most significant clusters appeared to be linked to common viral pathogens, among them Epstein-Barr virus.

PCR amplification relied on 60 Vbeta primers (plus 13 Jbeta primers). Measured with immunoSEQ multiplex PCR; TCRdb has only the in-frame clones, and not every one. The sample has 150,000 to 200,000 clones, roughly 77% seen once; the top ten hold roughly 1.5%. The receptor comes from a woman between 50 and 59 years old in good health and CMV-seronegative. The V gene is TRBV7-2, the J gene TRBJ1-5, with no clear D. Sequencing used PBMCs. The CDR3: CASSDMRNQPQHF. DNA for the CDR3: TGTGCCAGCAGCGACATGCGCAATCAGCCCCAGCATTTT.